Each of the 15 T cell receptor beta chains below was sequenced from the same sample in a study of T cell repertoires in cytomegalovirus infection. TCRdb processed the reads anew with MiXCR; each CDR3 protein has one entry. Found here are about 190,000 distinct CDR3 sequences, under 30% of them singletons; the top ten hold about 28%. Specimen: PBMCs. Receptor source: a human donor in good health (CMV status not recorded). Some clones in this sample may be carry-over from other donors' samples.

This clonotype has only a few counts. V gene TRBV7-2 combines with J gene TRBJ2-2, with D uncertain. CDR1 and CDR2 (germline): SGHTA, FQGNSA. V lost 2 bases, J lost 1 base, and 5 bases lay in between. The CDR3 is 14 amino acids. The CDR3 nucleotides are TGTGCCAGCAGCTTACGGTTGAACACCGGGGAGCTGTTTTTT. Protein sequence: CASSLRLNTGELFF.

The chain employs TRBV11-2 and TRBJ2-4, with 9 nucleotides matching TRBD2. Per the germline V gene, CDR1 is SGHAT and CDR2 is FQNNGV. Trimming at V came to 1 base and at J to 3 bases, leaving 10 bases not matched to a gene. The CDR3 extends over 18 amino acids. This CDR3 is CASSLVGGLAVGKNIQYF. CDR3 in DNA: TGTGCCAGCAGCTTAGTGGGGGGACTAGCCGTAGGCAAAAACATTCAGTACTTC.

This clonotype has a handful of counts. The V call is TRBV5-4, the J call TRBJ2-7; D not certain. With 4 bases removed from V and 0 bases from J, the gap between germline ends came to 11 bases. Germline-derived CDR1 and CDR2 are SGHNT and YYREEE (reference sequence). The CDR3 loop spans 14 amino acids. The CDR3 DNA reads TGTGCCAGCAGCGCCCCCACAAACTCCTACGAGCAGTACTTC. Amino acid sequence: CASSAPTNSYEQYF.

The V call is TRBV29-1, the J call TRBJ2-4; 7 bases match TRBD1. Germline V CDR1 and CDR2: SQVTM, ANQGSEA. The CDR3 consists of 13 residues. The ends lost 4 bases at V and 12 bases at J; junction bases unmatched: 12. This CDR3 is CSVGTGTDRTQYF. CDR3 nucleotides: TGCAGCGTTGGGACCGGGACAGACAGGACTCAGTACTTC. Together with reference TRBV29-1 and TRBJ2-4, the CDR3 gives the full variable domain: SAVISQKPSRDICQRGTSLTIQCQVDSQVTMMFWYRQQPGQSLTLIATANQGSEATYESGFVIDKFPISRPNLTFSTLTVSNMSPEDSSIYLCSVGTGTDRTQYFGAGTRLSVL.

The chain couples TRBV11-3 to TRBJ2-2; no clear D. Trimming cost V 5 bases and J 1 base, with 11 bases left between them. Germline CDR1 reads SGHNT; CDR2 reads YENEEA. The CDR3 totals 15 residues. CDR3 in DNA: TGTGCCAGCAGCCTCGGGTGGCAGAACACCGGGGAGCTGTTTTTT. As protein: CASSLGWQNTGELFF.

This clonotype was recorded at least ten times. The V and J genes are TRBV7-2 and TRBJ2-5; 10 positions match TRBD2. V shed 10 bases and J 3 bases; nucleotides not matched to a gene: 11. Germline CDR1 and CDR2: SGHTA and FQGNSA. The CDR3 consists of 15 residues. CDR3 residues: CATTPSGGAEETQYF. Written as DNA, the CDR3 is TGTGCCACAACCCCCAGCGGGGGGGCTGAAGAGACCCAGTACTTC.

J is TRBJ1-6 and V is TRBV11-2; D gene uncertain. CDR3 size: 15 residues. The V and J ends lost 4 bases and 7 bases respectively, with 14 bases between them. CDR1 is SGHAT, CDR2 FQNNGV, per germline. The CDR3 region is CASSSDTALNSPLHF. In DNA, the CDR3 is TGTGCCAGCAGCTCCGACACTGCCCTAAATTCACCCCTCCACTTT.

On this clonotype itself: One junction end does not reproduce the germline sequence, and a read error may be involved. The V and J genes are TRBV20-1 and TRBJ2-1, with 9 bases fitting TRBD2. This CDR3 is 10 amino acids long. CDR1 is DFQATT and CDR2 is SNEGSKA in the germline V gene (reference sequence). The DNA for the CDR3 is TGCAGAGCTAGCGGGAAAGAGCAGTTCTTC. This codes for CRASGKEQFF.

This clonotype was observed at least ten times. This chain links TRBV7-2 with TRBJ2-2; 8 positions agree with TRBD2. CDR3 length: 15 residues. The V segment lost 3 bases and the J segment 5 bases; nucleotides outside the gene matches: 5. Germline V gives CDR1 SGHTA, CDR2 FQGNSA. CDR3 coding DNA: TGTGCCAGCAGCTTGTCGGGGGGGGGGACCGGGGAGCTGTTTTTT. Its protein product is CASSLSGGGTGELFF.

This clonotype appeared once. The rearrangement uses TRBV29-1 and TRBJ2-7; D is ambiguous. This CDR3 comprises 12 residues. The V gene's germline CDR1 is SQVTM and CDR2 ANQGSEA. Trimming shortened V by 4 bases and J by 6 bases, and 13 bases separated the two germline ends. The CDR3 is CSVGQPRSEQYF. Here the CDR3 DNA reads TGCAGCGTTGGGCAACCCAGGAGCGAGCAGTACTTC.

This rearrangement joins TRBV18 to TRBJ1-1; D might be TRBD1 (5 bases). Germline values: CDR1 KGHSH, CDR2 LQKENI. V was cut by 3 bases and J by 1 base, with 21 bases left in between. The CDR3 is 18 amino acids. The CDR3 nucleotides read TGTGCCAGCTCACCCCTCGGTGGCAGGGTGAAGGAGAACACTGAAGCTTTCTTT. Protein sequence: CASSPLGGRVKENTEAFF.

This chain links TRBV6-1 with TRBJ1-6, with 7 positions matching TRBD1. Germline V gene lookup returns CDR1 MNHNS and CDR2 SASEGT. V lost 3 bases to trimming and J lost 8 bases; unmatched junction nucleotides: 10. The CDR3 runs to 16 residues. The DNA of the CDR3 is TGTGCCAGCAGTGACGGCCAGGGGGGGTGGGATTCACCCCTCCACTTT. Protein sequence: CASSDGQGGWDSPLHF.

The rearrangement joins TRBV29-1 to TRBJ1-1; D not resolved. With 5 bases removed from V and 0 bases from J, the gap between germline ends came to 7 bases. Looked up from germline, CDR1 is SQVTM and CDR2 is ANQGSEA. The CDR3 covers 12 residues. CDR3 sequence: CSVPTMNTEAFF. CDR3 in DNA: TGCAGCGTTCCCACTATGAACACTGAAGCTTTCTTT.

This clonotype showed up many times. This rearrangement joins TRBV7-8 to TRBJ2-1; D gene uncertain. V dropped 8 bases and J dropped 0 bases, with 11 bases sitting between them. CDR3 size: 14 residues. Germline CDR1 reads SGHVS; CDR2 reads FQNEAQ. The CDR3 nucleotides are TGTGCCAGCGTCTGGGGAAGCTCCTACAATGAGCAGTTCTTC. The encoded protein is CASVWGSSYNEQFF.

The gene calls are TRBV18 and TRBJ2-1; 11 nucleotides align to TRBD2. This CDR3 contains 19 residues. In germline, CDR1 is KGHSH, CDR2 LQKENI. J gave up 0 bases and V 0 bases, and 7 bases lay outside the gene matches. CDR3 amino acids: CASSPPIAGGPSSYNEQFF. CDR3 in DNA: TGTGCCAGCTCACCACCGATAGCGGGGGGGCCCAGCTCCTACAATGAGCAGTTCTTC.